The 17 T cell receptor beta chains below all came from one sample that was sequenced in a study of blood T cell repertoires in COVID-19. Profiling relied on immunoSEQ multiplex PCR, and the TCRdb table lists in-frame clones only, not all of them. There are approximately 300,000 clones in the sample; approximately 89% occur only once, and under 5.5% lies in the top ten. Sequenced input: PBMCs or T cells enriched from blood (not recorded which). These receptors came from a woman in her 30s who had recovered from COVID-19.

V is TRBV10-3 and J is TRBJ2-7, with a tentative D call TRBD2 (5 bases). V was trimmed by 3 bases and J by 0 bases, leaving 12 bases between them. This CDR3 is built from 15 residues. The germline V gene has CDR1 ENHRY and CDR2 SYGVKD. CDR3 coding DNA: TGTGCCATCAGTGACGAGGGTTCTAGCTCCTACGAGCAGTACTTC. Protein sequence: CAISDEGSSSYEQYF.

This rearrangement joins TRBV4-1 to TRBJ2-5; 9 bases map to TRBD2. The length of the CDR3 is 15 residues. V shed 1 base, J shed 9 bases, and the junction held 9 bases outside the gene matches. The germline CDR1 and CDR2 sequences are MGHRA and YSYEKL. In DNA form, the CDR3 reads TGCGCCAGCAGCCAAGTGGCGGGGGGGGAGGAGGCCCAGTACTTC. It codes for CASSQVAGGEEAQYF.

The gene calls are TRBV27 and TRBJ2-5; 8 positions agree with TRBD2. In germline, CDR1 is MNHEY, CDR2 SMNVEV (reference sequence). The V segment lost 8 bases and the J segment 0 bases; nucleotides outside the gene matches: 8. This CDR3 contains 15 residues. CDR3: CASGPGGGYQETQYF. In nucleotides, the CDR3 is TGTGCCAGCGGACCTGGCGGGGGGTACCAAGAGACCCAGTACTTC.

The chain links TRBV29-1 to TRBJ1-3; no clear D gene. CDR1 is SQVTM, CDR2 ANQGSEA, per germline. This CDR3 region has 15 residues. Trimming removed 5 bases from V and 0 bases from J, with 14 bases in between. CDR3 DNA: TGCAGCGTTCAACGGGATACTATCTCTGGAAACACCATATATTTT. Translation: CSVQRDTISGNTIYF.

The chain combines TRBV7-9 with TRBJ2-5; 12 bases match TRBD1. In germline, CDR1 is SEHNR, CDR2 FQNEAQ (reference sequence). V dropped 3 bases and J dropped 5; count of bases not matched to a gene: 4. CDR3 size: 15 residues. As DNA, the CDR3 is TGTGCCAGCAGCTTGGGGGACAGGGGGCATGAGACCCAGTACTTC. Protein product: CASSLGDRGHETQYF.

This sequence joins TRBV4-1 and TRBJ1-2; unclear D gene. V dropped 2 bases and J dropped 2 bases, with 18 bases sitting between them. Germline V gene data show CDR1 as MGHRA and CDR2 as YSYEKL. CDR3 length: 17 residues. CDR3 in DNA: TGCGCCAGCAGCCAACCTCCGCCCAGGACTGGGAACTATGGCTACACCTTC. It yields the protein CASSQPPPRTGNYGYTF.

This clone was seen a handful of times. The genes are TRBV19 and TRBJ1-1; TRBD1 matches at 9 bases. CDR3 length: 15 residues. The V gene end was trimmed by 9 bases and the J gene end by 4 bases; junction bases not matched to a gene: 12. CDR1 and CDR2 (germline): LNHDA, SQIVND (reference sequence). CDR3 in DNA: TGTGCCAGCGCTGACCCGGACAGGGGTTCCACTGAAGCTTTCTTT. Encoded protein: CASADPDRGSTEAFF.

J is TRBJ2-5 and V is TRBV12-3 or TRBV12-4; TRBD1 agrees at 7 bases. This CDR3 has 13 residues. Losses at the gene ends were 7 bases for V and 7 bases for J; bases not matched to a gene: 9. The CDR3 sequence is CASTMDRPGTQYF. CDR3 DNA: TGTGCCAGCACCATGGACAGGCCCGGGACCCAGTACTTC.

The chain combines TRBV5-1 with TRBJ1-6, with 7 bases matching TRBD1. This CDR3 contains 16 residues. The germline gives CDR1 SGHRS, CDR2 YFSETQ. V lost 4 bases and J lost 7; bases outside the gene matches: 11. The CDR3 nucleotides are TGCGCCAGCAGCGCATTCGGGACAGCGGTAAATTCACCCCTCCACTTT. It codes for CASSAFGTAVNSPLHF.

The rearrangement uses TRBV10-3 and TRBJ1-2, with a weak D call TRBD1 (6 bases). Germline V gives CDR1 ENHRY, CDR2 SYGVKD. This CDR3 contains 15 residues. Trimming removed 3 bases from V and 6 bases from J, with 17 bases in between. The CDR3 sequence is CAISDLGARQDGYTF. The CDR3 DNA sequence: TGTGCCATCAGTGATCTGGGGGCGAGGCAAGATGGCTACACCTTC.

This clone has a single count. The chain recombines TRBV28 with TRBJ1-1; TRBD1 matches at 10 bases. From germline, CDR1 is MDHEN and CDR2 SYDVKM. The CDR3 loop spans 14 amino acids. After removal of 4 bases from V and 5 bases from J, the junction contained 4 bases not matched to a gene. In DNA form, the CDR3 reads TGTGCCAGCAGTTCCCCGGACAGGGGGACTGAAGCTTTCTTT. Translating it yields CASSSPDRGTEAFF.

This chain links TRBV27 with TRBJ2-1, with D perhaps matching TRBD1 (7 bases). CDR3 length: 16 amino acids. V dropped 8 bases and J dropped 3 bases, with 20 bases sitting between them. CDR1 and CDR2 (germline): MNHEY, SMNVEV (reference sequence). CDR3: CASSPRGRGVYNEQFF. The CDR3 DNA reads TGTGCCAGCTCACCCCGGGGCAGGGGGGTCTACAATGAGCAGTTCTTC.

The J gene is TRBJ1-3, the V gene TRBV5-1, with TRBD1 matching 8 bases. Germline V lookup: CDR1 SGHRS, CDR2 YFSETQ. CDR3 length equals 14 residues. V was pared by 4 bases and J by 3 bases, with 3 bases of the junction left unmatched. CDR3 region: CASSRGQVGNTIYF. CDR3 sequence (DNA): TGCGCCAGCAGCAGGGGACAGGTTGGAAACACCATATATTTT. Looking up the rest from reference TRBV5-1 and TRBJ1-3 gives the full variable domain: KAGVTQTPRYLIKTRGQQVTLSCSPISGHRSVSWYQQTPGQGLQFLFEYFSETQRNKGNFPGRFSGRQFSNSRSEMNVSTLELGDSALYLCASSRGQVGNTIYFGEGSWLTVV.

This chain uses TRBV5-4 with TRBJ2-3, with TRBD2 identical over 11 bases. CDR3 length: 15 amino acids. Germline V lookup: CDR1 SGHNT, CDR2 YYREEE (reference sequence). V shed 6 bases, J shed 3 bases, and the junction held 6 bases outside the gene matches. CDR3 in DNA: TGTGCCAGCATCCATAGCGGGGGGGGTACAGATACGCAGTATTTT. It encodes CASIHSGGGTDTQYF.

The chain employs TRBV27 and TRBJ1-4; the D is unclear. The V end lost 2 bases, the J end lost 3 bases, and 7 bases lay between the germline ends. CDR1 is MNHEY, CDR2 SMNVEV, per germline (reference sequence). The CDR3 is 14 amino acids. CDR3 sequence: CASSLGQANEKLFF. CDR3 bases: TGTGCCAGCAGTTTAGGGCAAGCTAATGAAAAACTGTTTTTT.

The chain recombines TRBV10-3 with TRBJ2-1; D might be TRBD1 (6 bases). The germline V gene has CDR1 ENHRY and CDR2 SYGVKD. Between the trimmed V and J ends, which lost 3 bases and 0 bases, there was a span of 12 bases. This CDR3 comprises 16 residues. In DNA, the CDR3 is TGTGCCATCAGTGAATGGGGGACAAGCTCCTACAATGAGCAGTTCTTC. Protein sequence: CAISEWGTSSYNEQFF.

The V gene is TRBV19, the J gene TRBJ1-2, with 9 nucleotides matching TRBD1. CDR1 is LNHDA, CDR2 SQIVND, per germline (reference sequence). The CDR3 sequence is 15 residues long. V gave up 11 bases and J gave up 0 bases; unmatched junction bases: 10. This chain's CDR3 is CACKGQGVANYGYTF. The CDR3, as DNA: TGTGCCTGCAAGGGACAGGGCGTAGCTAACTATGGCTACACCTTC.